These 18 T cell receptor beta chains came from one sample sequenced in a study of tumor and adjacent non-tumor tissue in lung cancer. The template was RNA from unsorted bulk tissue. TCRbeta libraries were built with three rounds of nested PCR, modified from ARM-PCR. One entry per CDR3 protein, called by TCRdb with MiXCR from the multiplex PCR reads. Of under 150,000 distinct CDR3 sequences in the sample, approximately 66% were seen once. Sequencing was performed on lung tumor tissue. All receptors come from a man aged 55-75 years with small cell lung cancer.

As for this clonotype: The CDR3 end shows no conserved phenylalanine or tryptophan, and so a read error is likely. No DNA is shown, since the ends of the CDR3 on it are uncertain; the CDR3 is the one TCRdb lists. The chain is built from TRBV6-1 and TRBJ2-5; the listed D gene, TRBD1, was not tested against the DNA. The CDR3 contains 11 residues when both ends are counted. Germline-derived CDR1 and CDR2 are MNHNS and SASEGT. CDR3 sequence: CANSQGRPGYL.

Of note for this clonotype: A read error is possible here, since a much larger clone lies one base away. The V and J genes are TRBV30 and TRBJ2-3, with a tentative D call TRBD2 (6 bases). This CDR3 has 13 residues. Germline CDR1 is GTSNPN and CDR2 is SVGIG (reference sequence). In nucleotides, the CDR3 is TGTGCCTGGAACCGGGGGAGCACAGATACGCTGTATTTT. Protein sequence: CAWNRGSTDTLYF.

A few counts support this clonotype. The CDR3 nucleotides are TGTGCCAGCAGTTTACGCCAGGGCCCCACCGGGGAGCTGTTTTTT. Its protein product is CASSLRQGPTGELFF. The chain is built from TRBV12-3 or TRBV12-4 and TRBJ2-2, with D possibly being TRBD1 (5 bases). With 2 bases removed from V and 4 bases from J, the gap between germline ends came to 11 bases. This CDR3 has 15 amino acids.

The chain links TRBV5-6 to TRBJ2-1; unclear D gene. The DNA matches TRBJ2-7 better at its end, which makes the J call doubtful. Germline CDR1 is SGHDT and CDR2 is YYEEEE. CDR3 length equals 14 residues. CDR3: CASTIGLGQDEQYF. The CDR3 bases are TGTGCCAGCACCATTGGTCTCGGCCAGGATGAACAGTACTTC.

The rearrangement joins TRBV20-1 to TRBJ2-3; 8 nucleotides align to TRBD2. CDR1 DFQATT and CDR2 SNEGSKA come from the germline V gene (reference sequence). This CDR3 region has 16 residues. With 6 bases clipped from V and 1 base from J, the junction kept 12 bases outside the gene matches. CDR3 in DNA: TGCAGTGCCGAGACACTAGCGGTACCTGGCACAGATACGCAGTATTTT. Translation: CSAETLAVPGTDTQYF.

The gene calls are TRBV7-9 and TRBJ2-3, with D possibly being TRBD2 (6 bases). This CDR3 is 14 amino acids long. Trimming removed 5 bases from V and 8 bases from J, with 17 bases in between. Germline V gives CDR1 SEHNR, CDR2 FQNEAQ (reference sequence). CDR3 in amino acids: CASSVSTSGGTQYF. CDR3 bases: TGTGCCAGCAGCGTATCGACTAGTGGGGGTACGCAGTATTTT.

This clonotype was recorded many times. CDR3 protein: CASSRGTGQGGVTNEKLFF. The CDR3 DNA is TGTGCCAGCAGTCGAGGGACCGGACAGGGAGGAGTAACTAATGAAAAACTGTTTTTT. The J gene is TRBJ1-4, the V gene TRBV6-6, with 8 bases lining up with TRBD1. The J segment lost 1 base and the V segment lost 5 bases, leaving 15 bases of the junction unmatched. Germline values: CDR1 MNHNY, CDR2 SVGAGI (reference sequence). The CDR3 covers 19 residues.

V is TRBV10-2 and J is TRBJ1-1; perhaps TRBD1 as D (5 bases). This CDR3 contains 13 residues. V was trimmed by 3 bases and J by 6 bases, leaving 11 bases between them. The V gene's germline CDR1 is WSHSY and CDR2 SAAADI. In DNA form, the CDR3 reads TGCGCCAGCAGTGAAAAGGGACTCGCTGAAGCTTTCTTT. Amino acid sequence: CASSEKGLAEAFF.

To note about this clonotype: At one boundary the junction diverges from the germline segment, which might be a read error. The gene calls are TRBV11-2 and TRBJ2-5; 7 bases align to TRBD1. Germline CDR1 and CDR2: SGHAT and FQNNGV. CDR3 length: 15 residues. Written as DNA, the CDR3 is TGTGACAGCGGCTATACAGGGGAATATAGTGAGACCCAGTACTTC. Translated, it gives CDSGYTGEYSETQYF.

On this clonotype: The conserved closing phenylalanine or tryptophan is absent in this CDR3, likely reflecting a read error. V and J are TRBV5-1 and TRBJ2-3; 8 positions match TRBD1. The CDR3 covers 16 residues. Germline CDR1 and CDR2: SGHRS and YFSETQ. As DNA, the CDR3 is TGTGCCAGCAGCCTCGGACAGGGAGAAGGGGCAGATACGCAGTATCTT. This encodes CASSLGQGEGADTQYL.

This clonotype has ten or more counts. The V gene is TRBV6-2 or TRBV6-3, the J gene TRBJ1-5, with D perhaps TRBD1 (5 bases). V lost 4 bases to trimming and J lost 6 bases, with 22 bases between them. The length of the CDR3 is 17 residues. Germline V gene sequence: CDR1 MNHEY, CDR2 SVGEGT. CDR3 sequence reads: CASSSQYQRGSGQPQHF. Written as DNA, the CDR3 is TGTGCCAGCAGTTCCCAATACCAGAGGGGCTCGGGTCAGCCCCAGCATTTT.

CDR3: CASSVQSQETQYF. In DNA form, the CDR3 reads TGTGCCAGCAGTGTTCAGAGTCAAGAGACCCAGTACTTC. This chain uses TRBV6-1 with TRBJ2-5; D call uncertain. The V gene lost 4 bases and the J gene lost 2 bases, with 8 bases spanning the gap. Germline CDR1 is MNHNS and CDR2 is SASEGT. This CDR3 contains 13 residues.

A word on this clonotype: At one end the junction does not follow the germline gene, possibly because of a read error. The rearrangement uses TRBV11-3 and TRBJ2-7; 11 bases map to TRBD2. Germline V gene sequence: CDR1 SGHNT, CDR2 YENEEA. The CDR3 contains 16 residues. The CDR3 here is CTSSYLAGGGSFGQYF. The CDR3 DNA reads as TGTACCAGCAGCTACCTAGCGGGAGGTGGGTCCTTCGGGCAGTACTTC.

The V call is TRBV28, the J call TRBJ2-5; D is unclear. V shed 2 bases and J shed 2 bases, with 15 bases lying between them. The germline gives CDR1 MDHEN, CDR2 SYDVKM. CDR3 size: 16 residues. CDR3 in amino acids: CASSLRAVLPQETQYF. The CDR3 nucleotides are TGTGCCAGCAGTTTAAGGGCAGTTCTGCCTCAAGAGACCCAGTACTTC.

As concerns this clonotype: A much larger clone differs from this one at a single base, so this may be a read error. The chain recombines TRBV5-6 with TRBJ1-2; a weak D match, TRBD1 (5 bases). CDR3 length: 14 amino acids. Germline lookup yields CDR1 SGHDT and CDR2 YYEEEE. CDR3 sequence reads: CASGLGTKAYGYTF. In DNA, the CDR3 is TGTGCCAGCGGCTTGGGGACGAAAGCTTATGGCTACACCTTC.

In the case of this clonotype: The CDR3 carries no conserved terminal phenylalanine or tryptophan, so it likely arises from a read error. The V and J genes are TRBV11-2 and TRBJ2-1; the D is unclear. The CDR3 has 15 amino acids. The V end was cut by 3 bases, the J end by 9 bases, with 18 bases between. Germline V gene data show CDR1 as SGHAT and CDR2 as FQNNGV. In nucleotides, the CDR3 is TGTGCCAGCAGCTTTTCGCAGGCCCCTGCTGGTGAGCAGTTCCTC. Protein product: CASSFSQAPAGEQFL.

For this clonotype: The junction shows a germline mismatch at one end, possibly a read error. The rearrangement joins TRBV11-2 to TRBJ2-3; D remains unclear. Per the germline V gene, CDR1 is SGHAT and CDR2 is FQNNGV. This CDR3 comprises 14 residues. CDR3 sequence reads: CASSLAGESDAQDF. CDR3 DNA sequence: TGTGCCAGCAGCTTAGCTGGTGAATCAGATGCGCAGGATTTT.

This clonotype showed up just a few times. The chain has TRBV6-1 and TRBJ1-5; 8 bases are shared with TRBD1. After removal of 4 bases from V and 4 bases from J, the junction contained 9 bases not matched to a gene. CDR1 and CDR2 from the germline V gene are MNHNS and SASEGT. The CDR3 sequence is 16 residues long. The CDR3 coding sequence is TGTGCCAGCAGTGTAGGGACAGGCAAATTTAATCAGCCCCAGCATTTT. It yields the protein CASSVGTGKFNQPQHF.